This TCR beta chain was captured in a study of cytomegalovirus exposure and HLA in healthy donors. The study, taken as a whole, reports: Certain sequence variants were highly shared and formed a cluster, and this cluster was likely a sequencing artifact. The productive fraction for most TCR beta V segments was about 90% or about 30% in an earlier analysis.

13 Jbeta primers and 60 Vbeta primers were used for the PCR. Original handling: A later analysis tallied some 80 million unique TCR beta chains, 8.5 million to 11 million of them shared. Only in-frame clones appear in the TCRdb table, and some are missing; sequencing was by immunoSEQ multiplex PCR. V, J and clone size are those of that table, while D and trimming were read from the DNA. The sample has around 190,000 clones, around a tenth seen once. This clone has more than one count but fewer than ten. The target antigen is unknown. Donors were nominally healthy when sampled, though unrecorded immune exposures were likely. The CDR3 spans 16 residues. Germline V lookup: CDR1 SEHNR, CDR2 FQNEAQ (reference sequence). V lost 2 bases and J 2 bases, leaving 13 bases between the germline ends.

V gene TRBV7-9 combines with J gene TRBJ2-1; D call uncertain. Input material: PBMCs. This TCR derives from a woman younger than 45 in good health and CMV-seropositive. In nucleotides, the CDR3 is TGTGCCAGCAGCTTAACTGCTGGCGGAGCCTACAATGAGCAGTTCTTC. Translating gives CASSLTAGGAYNEQFF.